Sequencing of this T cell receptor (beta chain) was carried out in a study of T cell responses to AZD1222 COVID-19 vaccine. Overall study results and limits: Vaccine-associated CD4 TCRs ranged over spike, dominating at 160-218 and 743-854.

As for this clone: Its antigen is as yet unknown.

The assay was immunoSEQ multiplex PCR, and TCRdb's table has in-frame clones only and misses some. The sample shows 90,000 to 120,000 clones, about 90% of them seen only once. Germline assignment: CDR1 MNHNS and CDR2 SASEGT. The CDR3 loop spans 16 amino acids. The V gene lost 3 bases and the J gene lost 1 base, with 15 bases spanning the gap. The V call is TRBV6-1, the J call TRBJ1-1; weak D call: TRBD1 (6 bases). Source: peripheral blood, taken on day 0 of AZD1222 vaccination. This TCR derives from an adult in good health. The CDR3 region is CASSEGAFFSNTEAFF. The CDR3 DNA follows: TGTGCCAGCAGTGAGGGGGCGTTTTTTTCGAACACTGAAGCTTTCTTT.